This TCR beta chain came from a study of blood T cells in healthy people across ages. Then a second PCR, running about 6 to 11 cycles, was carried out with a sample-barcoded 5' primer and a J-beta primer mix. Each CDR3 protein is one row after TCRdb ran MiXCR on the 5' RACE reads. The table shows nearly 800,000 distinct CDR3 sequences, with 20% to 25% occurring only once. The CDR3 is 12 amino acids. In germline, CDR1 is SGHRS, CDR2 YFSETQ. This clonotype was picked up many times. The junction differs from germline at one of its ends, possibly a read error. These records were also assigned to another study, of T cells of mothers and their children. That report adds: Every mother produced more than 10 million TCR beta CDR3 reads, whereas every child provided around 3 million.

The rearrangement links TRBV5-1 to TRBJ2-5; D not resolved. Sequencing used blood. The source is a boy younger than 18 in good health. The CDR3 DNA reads TGTGCCAGCAGTACAAACCAAGAGACCCAGTACTTC. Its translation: CASSTNQETQYF.